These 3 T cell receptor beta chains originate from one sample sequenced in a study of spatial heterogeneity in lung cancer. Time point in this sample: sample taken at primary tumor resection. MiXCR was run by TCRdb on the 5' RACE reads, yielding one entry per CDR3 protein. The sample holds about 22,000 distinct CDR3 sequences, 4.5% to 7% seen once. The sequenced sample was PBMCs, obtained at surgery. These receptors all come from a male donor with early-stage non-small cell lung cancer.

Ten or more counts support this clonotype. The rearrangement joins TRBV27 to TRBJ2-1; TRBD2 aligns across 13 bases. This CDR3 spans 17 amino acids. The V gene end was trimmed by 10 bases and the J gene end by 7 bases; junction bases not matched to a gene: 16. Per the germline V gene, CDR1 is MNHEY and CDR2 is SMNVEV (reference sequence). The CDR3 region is CAISADRPGLAGNEQFF. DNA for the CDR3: TGTGCCATCTCAGCGGACAGGCCGGGACTAGCGGGAAATGAGCAGTTCTTC.

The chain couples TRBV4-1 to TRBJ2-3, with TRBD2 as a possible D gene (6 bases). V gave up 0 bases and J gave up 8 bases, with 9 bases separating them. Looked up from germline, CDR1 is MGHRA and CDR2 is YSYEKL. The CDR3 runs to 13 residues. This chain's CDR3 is CASSQEQEGTQYF. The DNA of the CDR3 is TGCGCCAGCAGCCAAGAGCAGGAGGGTACGCAGTATTTT.

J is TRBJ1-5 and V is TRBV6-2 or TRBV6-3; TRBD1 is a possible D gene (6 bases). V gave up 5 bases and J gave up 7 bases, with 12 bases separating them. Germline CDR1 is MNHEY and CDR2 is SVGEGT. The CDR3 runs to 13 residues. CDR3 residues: CASSPGEGQPQHF. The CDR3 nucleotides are TGTGCCAGCAGTCCAGGGGAGGGACAGCCCCAGCATTTT.